These 31 T cell receptor beta chains share one sample of origin, sequenced in a study of shared clonotypes between healthy human individuals. TCRdb's copy holds only in-frame clones and misses some; the assay was immunoSEQ multiplex PCR. Seen here are approximately 1.5 million clones, around 98% observed once, and the top ten hold about 0.42%. Sequenced input: naive CD4+ T cells sorted from blood. Subset denoted: CD45RA+ positively selected. The receptors here all came from a young man in good health.

The V call is TRBV11-2, the J call TRBJ2-5; 7 positions agree with TRBD1. J gave up 5 bases and V 6 bases, and 9 bases lay outside the gene matches. There are 14 residues in the CDR3. The germline CDR1 and CDR2 sequences are SGHAT and FQNNGV. CDR3 residues: CASSITGAEETQYF. The CDR3 DNA reads as TGTGCCAGCAGTATAACAGGGGCCGAGGAGACCCAGTACTTC.

To note about this clone: At the DNA level, this CDR3 is encoded by other sequences in the same sample as well. The chain carries TRBV6-5 and TRBJ1-2; a possible D gene is TRBD1 (5 bases). There are 12 residues in the CDR3. Deletions cut 6 bases from V and 2 bases from J, with 7 bases between. Germline CDR1 is MNHEY and CDR2 is SVGAGI. The CDR3 region is CASRDSNYGYTF. The CDR3 nucleotides read TGTGCCAGCAGAGACAGCAACTATGGCTACACCTTC.

V and J are TRBV7-9 and TRBJ2-5; D uncertain. Germline V gives CDR1 SEHNR, CDR2 FQNEAQ (reference sequence). Trimming took off 1 base at V and 5 bases at J, with 11 bases between the two ends. This CDR3 is built from 14 residues. CDR3 bases: TGTGCCAGCAGCTTAGTGGCGGCTGGGGAGACCCAGTACTTC. Amino acids: CASSLVAAGETQYF.

The chain combines TRBV28 with TRBJ1-1; no clear D. This CDR3 contains 12 residues. V was clipped by 3 bases and J by 6 bases, with 8 bases between them. CDR1 is MDHEN, CDR2 SYDVKM, per germline. CDR3 sequence reads: CASSFPEPEAFF. The CDR3 DNA reads TGTGCCAGCAGTTTCCCGGAGCCTGAAGCTTTCTTT.

The chain uses TRBV6-1 and TRBJ1-5, with D maybe TRBD1 (6 bases). V gave up 7 bases and J gave up 2 bases, with 12 bases separating them. This CDR3 has 14 amino acids. CDR1 and CDR2 (germline): MNHNS, SASEGT. The CDR3 region is CASKGVQGNQPQHF. DNA of the CDR3: TGTGCCAGCAAGGGGGTCCAGGGCAATCAGCCCCAGCATTTT.

The chain is built from TRBV5-1 and TRBJ2-1; 12 nucleotides align to TRBD2. From germline, CDR1 is SGHRS and CDR2 YFSETQ. The ends lost 4 bases at V and 7 bases at J; junction bases unmatched: 9. The CDR3 runs 16 residues. The CDR3 DNA reads TGCGCCAGCAGCGTGACTAGCGGGAGTGATTGGAATGAGCAGTTCTTC. This codes for CASSVTSGSDWNEQFF.

The CDR3 DNA reads TGTGCCATCAGTGTAAGCAGGGGGAACACTGAAGCTTTCTTT. It translates to CAISVSRGNTEAFF. The chain combines TRBV10-3 with TRBJ1-1; possible D gene TRBD1, 6 bases. CDR3 length: 14 residues. Germline assignment: CDR1 ENHRY and CDR2 SYGVKD. V lost 4 bases, J lost 1 base, and 10 bases lay in between.

CDR3 nucleotides: TGCAGCGTTGAAAGTGGCAGCGACTACTATGGCTACACCTTC. This sequence encodes CSVESGSDYYGYTF. The chain links TRBV29-1 to TRBJ1-2; D call uncertain. The length of the CDR3 is 14 residues. Germline lookup yields CDR1 SQVTM and CDR2 ANQGSEA. The V gene lost 2 bases and the J gene lost 3 bases, with 13 bases spanning the gap.

This chain joins TRBV2 and TRBJ2-7; 9 bases align to TRBD2. Germline V gives CDR1 SNHLY, CDR2 FYNNEI. Trimming removed 5 bases from V and 2 bases from J; junction bases left unmatched: 7. The CDR3 is 15 residues long. Here the CDR3 DNA reads TGTGCCAGCAGTTTCCTAGCGGGATCCACCTACGAGCAGTACTTC. It yields the protein CASSFLAGSTYEQYF.

This clone was seen just once. The chain recombines TRBV28 with TRBJ1-2; TRBD1 matches at 9 bases. The V gene's germline CDR1 is MDHEN and CDR2 SYDVKM. The CDR3 consists of 14 residues. The J segment lost 7 bases and the V segment lost 0 bases, leaving 3 bases of the junction unmatched. CDR3 protein: CASSLWGQGTGYTF. The CDR3 nucleotides are TGTGCCAGCAGTTTATGGGGACAGGGTACTGGCTACACCTTC.

V and J are TRBV5-8 and TRBJ2-1, with D perhaps matching TRBD2 (5 bases). This CDR3 is built from 14 residues. Germline V gene data show CDR1 as SGHTS and CDR2 as YDEGEE. V was clipped by 6 bases and J by 0 bases, with 10 bases between them. The chain's CDR3 is CASIAGHSYNEQFF. DNA for the CDR3: TGTGCCAGCATCGCGGGCCACTCCTACAATGAGCAGTTCTTC.

The chain joins TRBV28 to TRBJ2-2; weak D call: TRBD2 (6 bases). Germline values: CDR1 MDHEN, CDR2 SYDVKM. V was cut by 4 bases and J by 6 bases, with 12 bases left in between. This CDR3 is built from 14 residues. CDR3 nucleotide sequence: TGTGCCAGCAGTTCCCATAGCGGCGCCGGGGAGCTGTTTTTT. Protein product: CASSSHSGAGELFF. Full variable domain (remainder filled in from reference TRBV28 and TRBJ2-2): DVKVTQSSRYLVKRTGEKVFLECVQDMDHENMFWYRQDPGLGLRLIYFSYDVKMKEKGDIPEGYSVSREKKERFSLILESASTNQTSMYLCASSSHSGAGELFFGEGSRLTVL.

This clone has just one count. At the DNA level, this CDR3 is encoded by other sequences in the same sample as well. The chain combines TRBV18 with TRBJ2-2; D ambiguous. This CDR3 is built from 16 residues. The germline gives CDR1 KGHSH, CDR2 LQKENI. Between the trimmed V and J ends, which lost 2 bases and 4 bases, there was a span of 14 bases. The CDR3 here is CASSPISGSGTGELFF. The CDR3, as DNA: TGTGCCAGCTCACCAATTTCGGGTTCGGGCACCGGGGAGCTGTTTTTT.

The chain joins TRBV9 to TRBJ2-7; 7 positions match TRBD1. Germline values: CDR1 SGDLS, CDR2 YYNGEE. The junction had 6 bases not matched to a gene; V was cut back by 1 base and J by 2 bases. The CDR3 is 15 amino acids. The CDR3 loop reads CASSVNGQGAYEQYF. CDR3 nucleotide sequence: TGTGCCAGCAGCGTAAATGGTCAGGGGGCCTACGAGCAGTACTTC.

The chain has TRBV11-2 and TRBJ2-7, with D possibly matching TRBD2 (5 bases). Trimming stripped 5 bases from V and 3 bases from J, with 14 bases between. The CDR3 spans 14 residues. CDR1 SGHAT and CDR2 FQNNGV come from the germline V gene. The CDR3 DNA reads as TGTGCCAGCAGCCCGGTCCGGGGTCACTACGAGCAGTACTTC. Its protein product is CASSPVRGHYEQYF.

This clone was detected once. The gene calls are TRBV5-1 and TRBJ2-2; the D gene is possibly TRBD2 (5 bases). Germline-derived CDR1 and CDR2 are SGHRS and YFSETQ. Between the trimmed V and J ends, which lost 5 bases and 7 bases, there was a span of 18 bases. CDR3 length: 15 amino acids. The CDR3 protein is CASRPAGRVDGELFF. CDR3 in DNA: TGCGCCAGCAGACCGGCGGGCCGCGTTGACGGGGAGCTGTTTTTT.

The chain combines TRBV9 with TRBJ1-4; possible D gene TRBD1, 6 bases. The germline CDR1 and CDR2 sequences are SGDLS and YYNGEE. CDR3 size: 15 residues. V was cut by 4 bases and J by 8 bases, with 18 bases left in between. CDR3 bases: TGTGCCAGCAGCTCCGAAAGACAGGAGGGGGAAAAACTGTTTTTT. Translation: CASSSERQEGEKLFF.

V gene TRBV20-1 combines with J gene TRBJ1-2; tentatively, D is TRBD1 (6 bases). The V end lost 6 bases, the J end lost 8 bases, and 13 bases lay between the germline ends. This CDR3 is 11 amino acids long. Germline-derived CDR1 and CDR2 are DFQATT and SNEGSKA (reference sequence). This chain's CDR3 is CSATQGNGYTF. As DNA, the CDR3 is TGCAGTGCAACTCAGGGGAACGGCTACACCTTC.

The chain joins TRBV27 to TRBJ2-7; perhaps TRBD2 as D (5 bases). V shed 3 bases and J shed 1 base, with 10 bases lying between them. Germline CDR1 and CDR2: MNHEY and SMNVEV (reference sequence). There are 14 residues in the CDR3. Here the CDR3 DNA reads TGTGCCAGCAGTTTGTCCCGGGGATCCTACGAGCAGTACTTC. It yields the protein CASSLSRGSYEQYF.

V usage is TRBV6-4 and J usage is TRBJ2-3; TRBD2 agrees at 9 bases. V lost 3 bases to trimming and J lost 3 bases; unmatched junction nucleotides: 16. The CDR3 totals 19 residues. The germline V gene encodes CDR1 MRHNA and CDR2 SNTAGT. The CDR3 here is CASSEDAGGPFSSTDTQYF. The CDR3 nucleotides read TGTGCCAGCAGTGAAGATGCGGGAGGGCCGTTTAGCTCTACAGATACGCAGTATTTT.

This clone was recorded once. The rearrangement joins TRBV19 to TRBJ2-3; TRBD2 is a possible D gene (5 bases). The germline gives CDR1 LNHDA, CDR2 SQIVND (reference sequence). V was pared by 5 bases and J by 2 bases, with 14 bases between. CDR3 length: 15 residues. DNA for the CDR3: TGTGCCAGTAGTGTTCCGGTCGGGGTCACAGATACGCAGTATTTT. Protein product: CASSVPVGVTDTQYF.

The chain recombines TRBV7-9 with TRBJ1-1; the match to TRBD1 covers 7 bases. CDR1 and CDR2 (germline): SEHNR, FQNEAQ (reference sequence). The J segment lost 6 bases and the V segment lost 4 bases, leaving 11 bases of the junction unmatched. There are 15 residues in the CDR3. The CDR3 bases are TGTGCCAGCAGCTCCAAAACTAAAGGACAGGCTGAAGCTTTCTTT. This sequence encodes CASSSKTKGQAEAFF.

The V and J genes are TRBV2 and TRBJ2-3; TRBD1 or TRBD2 may be the D gene (5 bases each). Germline V gene lookup returns CDR1 SNHLY and CDR2 FYNNEI. This CDR3 comprises 13 residues. V was clipped by 8 bases and J by 13 bases, with 22 bases between them. The CDR3 region is CASALEGTGREYF. In DNA form, the CDR3 reads TGTGCCAGCGCATTGGAAGGGACCGGTCGTGAGTATTTT.

The rearrangement links TRBV5-4 to TRBJ2-5, with D perhaps given as TRBD1 or TRBD2 (6 bases each). The length of the CDR3 is 16 residues. Per the germline V gene, CDR1 is SGHNT and CDR2 is YYREEE (reference sequence). Trimming pared 3 bases from V and 6 bases from J, leaving 21 bases between. The CDR3 reads CASSSTAGEGGKTQYF. CDR3 coding DNA: TGTGCCAGCAGCTCTACAGCGGGCGAGGGGGGAAAGACCCAGTACTTC.

The chain couples TRBV10-2 to TRBJ2-3; D might be TRBD2 (6 bases). Between the trimmed V and J ends, which lost 6 bases and 2 bases, there was a span of 15 bases. The CDR3 runs 15 residues. Germline V gives CDR1 WSHSY, CDR2 SAAADI. The CDR3 bases are TGCGCCAGCAGCCCCCAAACTAGCCACACAGATACGCAGTATTTT. It is translated as CASSPQTSHTDTQYF.

This clone was seen a single time. CDR3: CAGKSPYTEAFF. DNA of the CDR3: TGTGCCGGCAAAAGCCCCTACACTGAAGCTTTCTTT. The J gene is TRBJ1-1, the V gene TRBV21-1. TRBV21-1 is described as a pseudogene. The CDR3 is 12 amino acids.

The DNA of the CDR3 is TGTGCCAGCAGCTCCCTACCGGGCAATCAGCCCCAGCATTTT. Translating gives CASSSLPGNQPQHF. The rearrangement links TRBV5-6 to TRBJ1-5; D call uncertain. V lost 3 bases and J lost 2, with 9 bases in between. The CDR3 is made up of 14 amino acids. Per the germline V gene, CDR1 is SGHDT and CDR2 is YYEEEE.

The genes are TRBV2 and TRBJ2-7, with D perhaps being TRBD1 or TRBD2 (5 bases each). Per germline, CDR1 SNHLY and CDR2 FYNNEI. V lost 8 bases to trimming and J lost 4 bases, with 15 bases between them. CDR3 length: 13 residues. CDR3 loop: CASGTGTGYEQYF. The CDR3 region has the DNA TGTGCCAGCGGAACAGGAACGGGGTACGAGCAGTACTTC.

The V call is TRBV5-5, the J call TRBJ2-1; 9 nucleotides align to TRBD1. Germline V gives CDR1 SGHKS, CDR2 YYEKEE (reference sequence). V shed 4 bases, J shed 6 bases, and the junction held 2 bases outside the gene matches. This CDR3 has 13 residues. The CDR3 nucleotides are TGTGCCAGCAGCGACAGGGGGGGCAATGAGCAGTTCTTC. Translation: CASSDRGGNEQFF.

Regarding this clone: Other DNA sequences in this sample translate to the same CDR3. The chain uses TRBV7-2 and TRBJ2-2; tentatively, D is TRBD2 (6 bases). CDR3 length: 15 residues. The V gene lost 0 bases and the J gene lost 1 base, with 6 bases spanning the gap. CDR1 and CDR2 (germline): SGHTA, FQGNSA. This CDR3 reads CASSLAGGNTGELFF. CDR3 sequence (DNA): TGTGCCAGCAGCTTAGCGGGAGGGAACACCGGGGAGCTGTTTTTT.

The genes are TRBV11-1 and TRBJ2-7; 11 nucleotides match TRBD1. J gave up 4 bases and V 5 bases, and 10 bases lay outside the gene matches. This CDR3 spans 16 amino acids. CDR1 SGHAT and CDR2 FQDESV come from the germline V gene (reference sequence). CDR3 sequence reads: CASSPRTGGDVYEQYF. In DNA, the CDR3 is TGTGCCAGCAGCCCCCGGACAGGGGGCGATGTGTACGAGCAGTACTTC.